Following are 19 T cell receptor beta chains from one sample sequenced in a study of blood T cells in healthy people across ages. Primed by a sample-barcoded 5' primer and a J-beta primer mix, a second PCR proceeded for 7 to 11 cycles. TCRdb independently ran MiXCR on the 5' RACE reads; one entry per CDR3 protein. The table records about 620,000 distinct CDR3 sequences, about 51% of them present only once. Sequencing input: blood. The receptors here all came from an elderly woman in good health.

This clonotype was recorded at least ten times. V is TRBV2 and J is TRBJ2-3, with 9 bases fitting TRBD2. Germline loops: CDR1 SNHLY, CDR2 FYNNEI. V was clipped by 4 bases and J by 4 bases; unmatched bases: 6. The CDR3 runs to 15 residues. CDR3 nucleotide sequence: TGTGCCAGCAGTGCAGCGGGAGGCTTTTCAGATACGCAGTATTTT. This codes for CASSAAGGFSDTQYF.

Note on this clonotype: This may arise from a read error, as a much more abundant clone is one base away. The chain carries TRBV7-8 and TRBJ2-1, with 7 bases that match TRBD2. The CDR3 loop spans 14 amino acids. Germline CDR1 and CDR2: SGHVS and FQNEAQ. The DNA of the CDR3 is TGTGCCAGCCATAGCGGGCCTGCCGGCAATGAGCGGTTCTTC. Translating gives CASHSGPAGNERFF.

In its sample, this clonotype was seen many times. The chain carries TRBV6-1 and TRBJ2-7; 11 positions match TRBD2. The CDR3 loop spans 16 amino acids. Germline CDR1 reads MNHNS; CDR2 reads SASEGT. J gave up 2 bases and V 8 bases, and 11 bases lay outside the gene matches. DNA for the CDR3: TGTGCCAGCCCGGGACAGGGACTAGCGGTTGCCTACGAGCAGTACTTC. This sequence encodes CASPGQGLAVAYEQYF.

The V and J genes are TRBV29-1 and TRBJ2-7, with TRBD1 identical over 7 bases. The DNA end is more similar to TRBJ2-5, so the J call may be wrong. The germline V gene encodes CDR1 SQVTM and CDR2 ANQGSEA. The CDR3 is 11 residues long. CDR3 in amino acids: CSVGQRETQYF. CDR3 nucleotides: TGCAGCGTGGGACAGCGAGAGACCCAGTACTTC.

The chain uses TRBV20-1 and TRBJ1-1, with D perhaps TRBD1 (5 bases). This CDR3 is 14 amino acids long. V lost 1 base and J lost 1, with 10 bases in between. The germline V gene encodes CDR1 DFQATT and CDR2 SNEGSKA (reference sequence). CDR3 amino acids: CSARGGTANTEAFF. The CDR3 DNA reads TGCAGTGCTAGAGGTGGGACGGCGAACACTGAAGCTTTCTTT.

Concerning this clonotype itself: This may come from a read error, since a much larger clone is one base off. The CDR3, as DNA: TGCGCCAGCAGCTTGGGAGCGGAACCGGGGGGTAAGCAGTTCTTC. Amino acids: CASSLGAEPGGKQFF. This sequence joins TRBV5-1 and TRBJ2-1; 7 nucleotides align to TRBD2. The CDR3 is made up of 15 amino acids. Germline CDR1 SGHRS, CDR2 YFSETQ. The ends lost 0 bases at V and 11 bases at J; junction bases unmatched: 11.

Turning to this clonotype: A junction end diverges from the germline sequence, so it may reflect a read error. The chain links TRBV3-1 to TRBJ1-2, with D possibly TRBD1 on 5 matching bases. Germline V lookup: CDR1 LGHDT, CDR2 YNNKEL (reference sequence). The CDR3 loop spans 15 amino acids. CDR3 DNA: TGTGCCAGCAGCCAAGCTCTTACAAGGGACTACGGCTACACCTTC. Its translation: CASSQALTRDYGYTF. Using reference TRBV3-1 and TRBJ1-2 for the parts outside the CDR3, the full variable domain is DTAVSQTPKYLVTQMGNDKSIKCEQNLGHDTMYWYKQDSKKFLKIMFSYNNKELIINETVPNRFSPKSPDKAHLNLHINSLELGDSAVYFCASSQALTRDYGYTFGSGTRLTVV.

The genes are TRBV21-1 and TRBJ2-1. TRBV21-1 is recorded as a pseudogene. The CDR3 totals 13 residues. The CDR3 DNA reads TGTGCCAGCAGCAAGGCGCAATACAATGAGCAGTTCTTC. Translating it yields CASSKAQYNEQFF.

CDR3 sequence reads: CASSPSGTQIGYTF. The CDR3 DNA follows: TGTGCCAGCAGTCCCTCCGGGACTCAAATCGGCTACACCTTC. The chain employs TRBV28 and TRBJ1-2, with a possible D match to TRBD1 (5 bases). CDR1 is MDHEN, CDR2 SYDVKM, per germline. The V and J ends lost 5 bases and 8 bases respectively, with 18 bases between them. The CDR3 totals 14 residues.

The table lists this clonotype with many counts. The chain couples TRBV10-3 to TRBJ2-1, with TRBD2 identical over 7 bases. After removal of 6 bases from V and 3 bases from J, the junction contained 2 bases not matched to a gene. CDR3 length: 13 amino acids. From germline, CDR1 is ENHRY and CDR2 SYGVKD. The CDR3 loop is CAIRGEGYNEQFF. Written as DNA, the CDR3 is TGTGCCATCAGGGGGGAGGGCTACAATGAGCAGTTCTTC.

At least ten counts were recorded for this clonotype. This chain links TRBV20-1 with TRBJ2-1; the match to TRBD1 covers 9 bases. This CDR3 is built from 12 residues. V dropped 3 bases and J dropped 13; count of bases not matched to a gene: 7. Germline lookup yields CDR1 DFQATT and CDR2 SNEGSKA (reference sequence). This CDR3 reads CSARMGQGGQFF. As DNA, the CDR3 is TGCAGTGCTAGGATGGGACAGGGTGGCCAGTTCTTC.

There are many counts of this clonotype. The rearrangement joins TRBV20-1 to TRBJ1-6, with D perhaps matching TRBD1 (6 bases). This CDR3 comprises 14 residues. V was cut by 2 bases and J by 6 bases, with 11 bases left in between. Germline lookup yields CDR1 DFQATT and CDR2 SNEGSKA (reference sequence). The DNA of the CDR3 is TGCAGTGCTAGACAGGACAGAACTAATTCACCCCTCCACTTT. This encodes CSARQDRTNSPLHF.

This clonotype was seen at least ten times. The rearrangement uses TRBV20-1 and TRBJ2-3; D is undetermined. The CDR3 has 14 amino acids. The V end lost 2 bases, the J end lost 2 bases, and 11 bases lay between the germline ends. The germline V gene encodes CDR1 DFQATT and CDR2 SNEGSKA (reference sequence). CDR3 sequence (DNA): TGCAGTGCTAGATCACAATTCCCCACAGATACGCAGTATTTT. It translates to CSARSQFPTDTQYF.

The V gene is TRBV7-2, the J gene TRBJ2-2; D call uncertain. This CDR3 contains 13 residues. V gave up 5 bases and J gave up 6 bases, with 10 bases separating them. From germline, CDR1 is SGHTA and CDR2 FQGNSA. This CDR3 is CASSPGPAGELFF. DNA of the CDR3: TGTGCCAGCAGCCCTGGACCGGCCGGGGAGCTGTTTTTT.

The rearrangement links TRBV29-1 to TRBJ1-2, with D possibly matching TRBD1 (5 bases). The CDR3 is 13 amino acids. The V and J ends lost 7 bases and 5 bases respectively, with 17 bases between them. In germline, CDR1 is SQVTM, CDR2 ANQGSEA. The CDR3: CSARGDGHYGYTF. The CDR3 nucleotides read TGCAGCGCCCGAGGGGACGGTCATTATGGCTACACCTTC.

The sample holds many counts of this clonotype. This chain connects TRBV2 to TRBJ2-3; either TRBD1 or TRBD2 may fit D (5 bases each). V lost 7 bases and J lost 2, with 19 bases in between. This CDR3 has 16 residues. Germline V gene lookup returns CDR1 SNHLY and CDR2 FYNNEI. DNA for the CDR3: TGTGCCAGCATTCAACCCGGGGTTGGGGCCACAGATACGCAGTATTTT. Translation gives CASIQPGVGATDTQYF.

Here the CDR3 reads CASSEYKAGTDTQYF. The CDR3 nucleotides are TGTGCCAGCAGTGAATATAAGGCGGGAACAGATACGCAGTATTTT. The chain carries TRBV25-1 and TRBJ2-3, with D maybe TRBD2 (6 bases). The CDR3 runs 15 residues. Trimming removed 0 bases from V and 3 bases from J, with 10 bases in between. Germline V gives CDR1 MGHDK, CDR2 SYGVNS.

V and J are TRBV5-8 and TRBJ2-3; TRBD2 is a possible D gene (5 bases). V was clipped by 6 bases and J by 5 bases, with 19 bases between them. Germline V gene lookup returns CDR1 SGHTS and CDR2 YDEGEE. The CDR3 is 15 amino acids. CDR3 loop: CASIRRDIGLDTQYF. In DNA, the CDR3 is TGTGCCAGCATCCGCCGGGATATAGGGTTAGATACGCAGTATTTT.

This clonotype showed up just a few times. The CDR3 nucleotides are TGTGCCAGCATTTCTGCCGGGACAGGGAGTCAGCCCCAGCATTTT. Protein: CASISAGTGSQPQHF. V is TRBV6-1 and J is TRBJ1-5; 9 bases fit TRBD1. Germline values: CDR1 MNHNS, CDR2 SASEGT. Trimming cost V 7 bases and J 6 bases; bases outside gene matches: 10. This CDR3 is 15 amino acids long.